The 25 T cell receptor delta chains below all came from one sample that was sequenced in a study of gamma-delta chains in newborns, infants, children. TCRdb ran CATT on the reads. The sample records a few thousand delta-chain clones, 51% being singletons. Sequencing used blood. Receptor source: a child who received the measles vaccine.

Worth noting for this clone: The sample carries other DNA sequences with the same CDR3. This sequence joins TRDV1 and TRDJ1; tentative D call: TRDD3 (5 bases). The CDR3 sequence is 18 residues long. Germline CDR1 and CDR2: TSWWSYY and QGS. With 0 bases removed from V and 1 base from J, the gap between germline ends came to 18 bases. CDR3 protein: CALGELISLWAGTDKLIF. The CDR3 coding sequence is TGTGCTCTTGGGGAACTAATAAGCCTCTGGGCGGGCACCGATAAACTCATCTTT.

This clone has more than one count but fewer than ten. A much bigger clone sits one base away, suggesting this may be a read error. The sample holds other DNA sequences that translate to the same CDR3. The chain is built from TRDV3 and TRDJ2, with 8 bases aligning to TRDD2. V trimming: 4 bases; J trimming: 11 bases; junction bases outside the gene matches: 21. The CDR3 has 16 amino acids. Germline-derived CDR1 and CDR2 are TVYSNPD and GDNSRS (reference sequence). The CDR3 coding sequence is TGTGCCTCCGCCTTCCTAATCAGGACTGCGTTGGCGCAACTCTTCTTT. Encoded protein: CASAFLIRTALAQLFF.

Remarks on this clone: Additional DNA sequences in this sample encode the identical CDR3. This chain connects TRDV1 to TRDJ1, with 11 bases matching TRDD3. Germline values: CDR1 TSWWSYY, CDR2 QGS. The CDR3 is 22 residues long. V was pared by 5 bases and J by 6 bases, with 29 bases of the junction left unmatched. CDR3: CALGRTVFLRWLGDTLPHKLIF. Written as DNA, the CDR3 is TGTGCTCTTGGGAGAACAGTCTTCCTACGCTGGTTGGGGGATACGCTGCCACATAAACTCATCTTT.

A remark on this clone: A read error is the likely source, as a far larger clone sits one nucleotide away. Other DNA sequences in the same sample also yield this CDR3. The chain uses TRDV1 and TRDJ1, with 13 bases that match TRDD3. Germline V gene lookup returns CDR1 TSWWSYY and CDR2 QGS. This CDR3 contains 18 residues. The CDR3 DNA follows: TGTGCCCTTGGGCTAATTATTAAACTGGGGGATACGTCCGATAAACTCATCTTT. It translates to CALGLIIKLGDTSDKLIF.

Of note for this clone: A read error may explain this, as a much larger clone is one base away. The same CDR3 is also encoded by other DNA sequences in this sample. The V call is TRDV2, the J call TRDJ2; the D gene is possibly TRDD2 (6 bases). Germline-derived CDR1 and CDR2 are GEAIGNYY and EKD. This CDR3 comprises 18 residues. This chain's CDR3 is CACDTLTSSGDLTAQLFF. In DNA form, the CDR3 reads TGTGCCTGTGACACCCTTACTTCCTCTGGAGATTTGACAGCACAACTCTTCTTC.

This clone is medium-sized in the sample. The chain carries TRDV1 and TRDJ1; D is unresolved. Germline V lookup: CDR1 TSWWSYY, CDR2 QGS. This CDR3 region has 16 residues. V lost 2 bases, J lost 1 base, and 14 bases lay in between. The CDR3 sequence: CALGENPPEGTDKLIF. The CDR3 nucleotides read TGTGCTCTTGGGGAAAACCCGCCCGAGGGCACCGATAAACTCATCTTT.

Comment on this clone: A much larger clone lies a single base off, so this may be a read error. This specimen includes other DNA sequences encoding the same CDR3. The chain carries TRDV1 and TRDJ1; 12 bases match TRDD3. There are 22 residues in the CDR3. From germline, CDR1 is TSWWSYY and CDR2 QGS. The trim removed 2 bases at V and 0 bases at J, leaving 19 bases unmatched. The chain's CDR3 is CALGEVLPTGGYCTYYTDKLIF. Written as DNA, the CDR3 is TGTGCTCTTGGGGAAGTACTTCCTACTGGGGGATACTGCACCTATTACACCGATAAACTCATCTTT.

About this clone: Since a much larger clone is just one base distant, this may be a read error. The chain links TRDV3 to TRDJ1; 7 positions match TRDD2. The J segment lost 10 bases and the V segment lost 5 bases, leaving 19 bases of the junction unmatched. This CDR3 has 14 amino acids. Germline values: CDR1 TVYSNPD, CDR2 GDNSRS (reference sequence). This chain's CDR3 is CARLSYPEGSRLIF. The CDR3, as DNA: TGTGCCCGCCTTTCCTACCCAGAAGGATCACGACTCATCTTT.

In its sample, this clone was seen a few times. The chain joins TRDV1 to TRDJ4; D is possibly TRDD1 (5 bases). Trimming shortened V by 1 base and J by 8 bases, and 14 bases separated the two germline ends. Germline V CDR1 and CDR2: TSWWSYY, QGS. The CDR3 loop spans 13 amino acids. The CDR3 DNA reads as TGTGCTCTTGGGGAACCCCGGGAGAGAAATCTGATCTTT. It codes for CALGEPRERNLIF.

The V call is TRDV1, the J call TRDJ2; TRDD3 matches 7 bases. This CDR3 is 22 amino acids long. With V trimmed by 4 bases and J by 5 bases, 28 bases remained unmatched. CDR1 and CDR2 (germline): TSWWSYY, QGS. CDR3 in DNA: TGTGCTCTTGGGGGACGGCCTACCCACCTACTGGGGCCCTACTTTCTCACAGCACAACTCTTCTTT. Protein: CALGGRPTHLLGPYFLTAQLFF.

This clone is termed medium-sized. This rearrangement joins TRDV2 to TRDJ3; no reliable D call. The CDR3 contains 17 residues. CDR1 is GEAIGNYY, CDR2 EKD, per germline. Trimming cost V 2 bases and J 0 bases, with 10 bases left between them. This chain's CDR3 is CACDRMEGSWDTRQMFF. CDR3 coding DNA: TGTGCCTGTGACAGGATGGAGGGCTCCTGGGACACCCGACAGATGTTTTTC.

This clone was counted only a few times. The TCRdb protein, from a much larger clone, departs from this DNA's translation at residue 5, likely by read error; the protein shown derives from the DNA. V and J are TRDV1 and TRDJ1; the match to TRDD3 covers 9 bases. The germline gives CDR1 TSWWSYY, CDR2 QGS. The J segment lost 0 bases and the V segment lost 5 bases, leaving 22 bases of the junction unmatched. The CDR3 spans 21 residues. The CDR3, as DNA: TGTGCTCTTGGGAAACGGTTCCATTCCTTAAACTGGGGGACCCACACCGATAAACTCATCTTT. As protein: CALGKRFHSLNWGTHTDKLIF.

In regard to this clone: A far larger clone is one nucleotide away, so this likely arose from a read error. This sequence joins TRDV1 and TRDJ1; 7 bases align to TRDD3. The germline gives CDR1 TSWWSYY, CDR2 QGS. Germline trimming cut 6 bases from V and 2 bases from J; bases unmatched to any gene: 21. The CDR3 consists of 19 residues. The CDR3 region is CALGPQRRGIVVGTDKLIF. In DNA, the CDR3 is TGTGCTCTTGGACCACAGAGGCGGGGGATTGTCGTTGGAACCGATAAACTCATCTTT.

The chain is built from TRDV1 and TRDJ1; 12 bases agree with TRDD3. The germline gives CDR1 TSWWSYY, CDR2 QGS. V shed 0 bases and J 0 bases; nucleotides not matched to a gene: 17. There are 22 residues in the CDR3. The CDR3 DNA is TGTGCTCTTGGGGAACTAGTCACACCTTCCTACTGGGGGATACCCTACACCGATAAACTCATCTTT. Translation gives CALGELVTPSYWGIPYTDKLIF.

As to this clone: A much more abundant neighbour one base away suggests this may be a read error. This chain connects TRDV1 to TRDJ1, with TRDD2 identical over 9 bases. The CDR3 is made up of 18 amino acids. CDR1 is TSWWSYY and CDR2 is QGS in the germline V gene. The CDR3 DNA sequence: TGTGCTCTTGGGTATGGGCCTTCCTACTCCGTAACCACCGATAAACGCATCTTT. It is translated as CALGYGPSYSVTTDKRIF.

On this clone: This may be a read error, as it is one base from a much larger clone. The chain joins TRDV2 to TRDJ3, with 9 bases identical to TRDD3. Germline loops: CDR1 GEAIGNYY, CDR2 EKD. The V segment lost 3 bases and the J segment 0 bases; nucleotides outside the gene matches: 5. CDR3 length: 18 residues. The CDR3 region has the DNA TGTGCCTGTGACCTACGGGGGGATACCTCCTGGGACACCCGACAGATGTTTTTC. The encoded protein is CACDLRGDTSWDTRQMFF.

Details on this clone: This could be a read error, since a much larger clone is one nucleotide away. The chain joins TRDV2 to TRDJ3; 11 bases are a match to TRDD3. V shed 2 bases, J shed 4 bases, and the junction held 6 bases outside the gene matches. The germline CDR1 and CDR2 sequences are GEAIGNYY and EKD. CDR3 size: 18 residues. CDR3 DNA sequence: TGTGCCTGTGACAAAATACTGGGGGATAGTTGGGACACCCGACAGATGTTTTTC. This sequence encodes CACDKILGDSWDTRQMFF.

This clone was seen only a few times. With a much larger clone just one base away, this may be a read error. Other DNA sequences within the sample encode an identical CDR3. The V call is TRDV3, the J call TRDJ3; the D call may be TRDD2 or TRDD3 (5 bases each). CDR1 TVYSNPD and CDR2 GDNSRS come from the germline V gene (reference sequence). The CDR3 runs to 18 residues. The CDR3 loop reads CAFMSDGTFSWDTRQMFF. In DNA form, the CDR3 reads TGTGCCTTTATGTCGGATGGTACCTTCTCCTGGGACACCCGGCAGATGTTTTTC.

With regard to this clone: A much larger clone differs by one base, so this may be a read error. This chain links TRDV2 with TRDJ1; no definite D call. The CDR3 spans 16 residues. The germline V gene encodes CDR1 GEAIGNYY and CDR2 EKD. The CDR3 nucleotides are TGTGCCTGTGACACCATGGGAGTAAAGTACACCGATAAACCCATCTTT. Translating it yields CACDTMGVKYTDKPIF.

As to this clone: A single base separates this from a much larger clone, so it may be a read error. V is TRDV1 and J is TRDJ1; D tentatively reads TRDD2 or TRDD3 (6 bases each). The V gene's germline CDR1 is TSWWSYY and CDR2 QGS. Trimming shortened V by 0 bases and J by 10 bases, and 27 bases separated the two germline ends. The CDR3 consists of 18 residues. In DNA form, the CDR3 reads TGTGCTCTTGGGGAACTGGCGTCCTACCATGGGGATTCTTGGCGACTCATCTTT. The encoded protein is CALGELASYHGDSWRLIF.

A remark on this clone: A clone one base away is much larger, so this may be a read error. Other DNA variants within this sample encode the same CDR3. The chain joins TRDV3 to TRDJ1; 7 bases align to TRDD3. Germline CDR1 and CDR2: TVYSNPD and GDNSRS (reference sequence). CDR3 length: 14 amino acids. The V segment lost 4 bases and the J segment 0 bases; nucleotides outside the gene matches: 8. The CDR3 DNA reads TGTGCCTCATTGCTGGGGGGGTACACCGATAAACTCATCTTT. Amino acids: CASLLGGYTDKLIF.

Concerning this clone: Possible read error: a much larger clone is one base away. The genes are TRDV2 and TRDJ3; a possible D gene is TRDD3 (6 bases). Germline V gives CDR1 GEAIGNYY, CDR2 EKD. CDR3 length: 18 residues. DNA for the CDR3: TGTGCCTGTGGCACCGGCTGGGGCTCCTCCTGGGACACCCGACAGATGTTTTTC. Translated: CACGTGWGSSWDTRQMFF.

Concerning this clone: Given a much more abundant clone one base away, this may be a read error. The gene calls are TRDV1 and TRDJ1; TRDD3 matches at 7 bases. The J call is uncertain, as TRDJ2 better fits the DNA end. Germline V gene data show CDR1 as TSWWSYY and CDR2 as QGS. CDR3 length equals 18 residues. Written as DNA, the CDR3 is TGTGCTCTTGGGGAGGGACTGGGATACTTTCCTTACACCGATAAACTCTTCTTT. It encodes CALGEGLGYFPYTDKLFF.

Relative to its sample, this clone is large. The chain recombines TRDV1 with TRDJ1; D is possibly TRDD2 or TRDD3 (7 bases each). The CDR3 runs 20 residues. Germline CDR1 TSWWSYY, CDR2 QGS. Trimming pared 1 base from V and 0 bases from J, leaving 24 bases between. CDR3 nucleotides: TGTGCTCTTGGGGAACCCTGGCCTTCCTTAGTACTGGGGTACACCGATAAACTCATCTTT. Protein: CALGEPWPSLVLGYTDKLIF.

Concerning this clone: This likely traces to a read error, being one base from a far larger clone. The gene calls are TRDV3 and TRDJ1, with 12 positions matching TRDD3. Germline assignment: CDR1 TVYSNPD and CDR2 GDNSRS (reference sequence). The CDR3 length is 16 residues. CDR3 protein: CAFPPYWGIPADELIF. The CDR3 bases are TGTGCCTTTCCCCCGTACTGGGGGATACCGGCCGATGAACTCATCTTT.